This T cell receptor (beta chain) was recovered during a study of blood T cell repertoires in COVID-19. Study-level background: Acute and convalescent COVID-19 specimens originated in the United States, Italy and Spain. PBMCs, B-cell-depleted T cells, or T cells were the source of the cDNA or gDNA that made up the material.

Germline values: CDR1 LGHNT, CDR2 FRNRAP. Unmatched junction bases numbered 6, after V lost 6 bases and J lost 4 bases. The CDR3 loop spans 14 amino acids. Methods used by the authors: Nucleated cell counts were estimated from reference gene primer amplification. Profiling relied on immunoSEQ multiplex PCR, and the TCRdb table lists in-frame clones only, not all of them. V and J calls and clone size are copied from that table; D and trimming were computed from the DNA. The sample holds about 160,000 clones, more than 75% seen once. The material sequenced was peripheral blood. This chain links TRBV12-5 with TRBJ2-3; 8 nucleotides align to TRBD2. The receptor was isolated from a man younger than 35 with acute or convalescent COVID-19. CDR3 sequence reads: CASGLVAGPDTQYF. As DNA, the CDR3 is TGTGCTAGTGGACTTGTAGCGGGACCAGATACGCAGTATTTT.